Presented here are 19 T cell receptor beta chains from one specimen sequenced in a study of T cells in pancreatic ductal adenocarcinoma. Selected pancreatic ductal adenocarcinoma patients had undergone surgery without neoadjuvant therapy. Libraries were prepared by immunoSEQ multiplex PCR; TCRdb keeps only in-frame clonotypes and omits some of them. The data contain 15,000 to 20,000 clones, 88% of them singletons. Material: PBMCs. These receptors were collected from a human donor with pancreatic ductal adenocarcinoma.

The genes are TRBV6-6 and TRBJ2-3, with 7 bases that match TRBD2. Germline loops: CDR1 MNHNY, CDR2 SVGAGI (reference sequence). This CDR3 region has 15 residues. The V and J ends lost 5 bases and 3 bases, in that order; junction bases with no gene match: 8. The CDR3 loop is CASSGVAGETDTQYF. The CDR3, as DNA: TGTGCCAGCAGTGGGGTCGCGGGGGAGACAGATACGCAGTATTTT.

The chain combines TRBV6-6 with TRBJ2-7, with a weak D call TRBD1 (6 bases). CDR3 size: 14 residues. Deletions cut 4 bases from V and 0 bases from J, with 10 bases between. Germline loops: CDR1 MNHNY, CDR2 SVGAGI (reference sequence). CDR3 amino acids: CASSSGENSYEQYF. CDR3 bases: TGTGCCAGCAGTTCAGGGGAGAACTCCTACGAGCAGTACTTC.

This chain links TRBV13 with TRBJ2-7, with 11 bases that match TRBD2. Germline-derived CDR1 and CDR2 are PRHDT and FYEKMQ (reference sequence). V shed 1 base and J 1 base; nucleotides not matched to a gene: 6. CDR3 length: 17 amino acids. Written as DNA, the CDR3 is TGTGCCAGCAGCTTAGAACCCGGACTAGCGGGTTCCTACGAGCAGTACTTC. This codes for CASSLEPGLAGSYEQYF.

For this clone: Additional DNA sequences in this sample encode the identical CDR3. This chain joins TRBV7-2 and TRBJ1-1; D is ambiguous. The ends were cut back, 5 bases at V and 1 base at J, with 11 bases in the middle. The CDR3 runs 14 residues. Germline V gene sequence: CDR1 SGHTA, CDR2 FQGNSA. The DNA for the CDR3 is TGTGCCAGCAGCCCCGGAGCAGCGAACACTGAAGCTTTCTTT. It encodes CASSPGAANTEAFF.

The gene calls are TRBV27 and TRBJ1-2, with TRBD1 identical over 7 bases. The CDR3 has 14 amino acids. V was clipped by 8 bases and J by 6 bases; unmatched bases: 12. Per the germline V gene, CDR1 is MNHEY and CDR2 is SMNVEV (reference sequence). Written as DNA, the CDR3 is TGTGCCAGCGGTATACTTGGGACAGTTCATGGCTACACCTTC. This sequence encodes CASGILGTVHGYTF.

The chain uses TRBV9 and TRBJ1-3; D uncertain. The CDR3 has 13 amino acids. Germline values: CDR1 SGDLS, CDR2 YYNGEE. V lost 3 bases and J lost 12, with 16 bases in between. The CDR3, as DNA: TGTGCCAGCAGCGCCCAGGTGTCCGGTCTCATATATTTT. Protein product: CASSAQVSGLIYF.

This clone was recorded once. The V and J genes are TRBV7-9 and TRBJ1-1; weak D call: TRBD1 (6 bases). The CDR3 sequence is 16 residues long. Trimming pared 5 bases from V and 1 base from J, leaving 17 bases between. From germline, CDR1 is SEHNR and CDR2 FQNEAQ (reference sequence). The CDR3 loop is CASSPGQSISNTEAFF. In DNA form, the CDR3 reads TGTGCCAGCAGCCCCGGACAGAGTATATCGAACACTGAAGCTTTCTTT. Based on the CDR3 plus reference TRBV7-9 and TRBJ1-1, the full variable domain is DTGVSQNPRHKITKRGQNVTFRCDPISEHNRLYWYRQTLGQGPEFLTYFQNEAQLEKSRLLSDRFSAERPKGSFSTLEIQRTEQGDSAMYLCASSPGQSISNTEAFFGQGTRLTVV.

This chain connects TRBV11-2 to TRBJ2-5; 8 bases are a match to TRBD1. Germline V gene sequence: CDR1 SGHAT, CDR2 FQNNGV. The CDR3 loop spans 15 amino acids. The junction had 7 bases not matched to a gene; V was cut back by 2 bases and J by 5 bases. The CDR3 spells CASSLQGAVAETQYF. In nucleotides, the CDR3 is TGTGCCAGCAGCTTACAGGGGGCGGTGGCTGAGACCCAGTACTTC.

The genes are TRBV11-2 and TRBJ2-1, with TRBD1 matching 8 bases. The CDR3 spans 14 residues. The ends lost 2 bases at V and 7 bases at J; junction bases unmatched: 4. Germline assignment: CDR1 SGHAT and CDR2 FQNNGV. The CDR3 DNA reads TGTGCCAGCAGCTTAACAGGGGGGTGGAATGAGCAGTTCTTC. It is translated as CASSLTGGWNEQFF.

V gene TRBV18 combines with J gene TRBJ2-7; 11 bases line up with TRBD1. The CDR3 covers 16 residues. Germline loops: CDR1 KGHSH, CDR2 LQKENI. J was trimmed by 3 bases and V by 4 bases; bases with no gene match: 8. The CDR3, as DNA: TGTGCCAGCTCACTTAGGACAGGGGGCGATGGCTACGAGCAGTACTTC. Encoded protein: CASSLRTGGDGYEQYF.

The CDR3: CASSLGRVGMNTEAFF. The CDR3 bases are TGTGCCAGCAGCTTAGGCCGGGTCGGCATGAACACTGAAGCTTTCTTT. The chain employs TRBV7-9 and TRBJ1-1; no definite D call. This CDR3 comprises 16 residues. Trimming stripped 1 base from V and 0 bases from J, with 12 bases between. Germline assignment: CDR1 SEHNR and CDR2 FQNEAQ (reference sequence).

The V and J genes are TRBV28 and TRBJ2-7, with D tentatively TRBD1 (6 bases). The CDR3 runs 11 residues. The V end was cut by 4 bases, the J end by 13 bases, with 14 bases between. Germline V gene data show CDR1 as MDHEN and CDR2 as SYDVKM. CDR3 in DNA: TGTGCCAGCAGTTCCCAGGGGTCTTGTTACTTC. It is translated as CASSSQGSCYF. Full variable domain (outside the CDR3, taken from reference TRBV28 and TRBJ2-7): DVKVTQSSRYLVKRTGEKVFLECVQDMDHENMFWYRQDPGLGLRLIYFSYDVKMKEKGDIPEGYSVSREKKERFSLILESASTNQTSMYLCASSSQGSCYFGPGTRLTVT.

V gene TRBV6-4 combines with J gene TRBJ1-3; D not resolved. The V end was cut by 0 bases, the J end by 2 bases, with 8 bases between. The length of the CDR3 is 15 residues. Germline-derived CDR1 and CDR2 are MRHNA and SNTAGT. CDR3: CASSDSRVPGNTIYF. CDR3 DNA sequence: TGTGCCAGCAGTGACTCACGCGTTCCTGGAAACACCATATATTTT.

This chain's CDR3 is CASSLATTGGPLAFF. As DNA, the CDR3 is TGCGCCAGCAGCTTGGCCACGACAGGGGGGCCCCTGGCTTTCTTT. V usage is TRBV5-1 and J usage is TRBJ1-1; 9 bases fit TRBD1. This CDR3 is 15 amino acids long. Looked up from germline, CDR1 is SGHRS and CDR2 is YFSETQ. The junction had 11 bases not matched to a gene; V was cut back by 0 bases and J by 11 bases.

The chain combines TRBV19 with TRBJ2-7; D might be TRBD1 (5 bases). This CDR3 is 14 amino acids long. CDR1 and CDR2 from the germline V gene are LNHDA and SQIVND (reference sequence). With 7 bases removed from V and 3 bases from J, the gap between germline ends came to 16 bases. The CDR3 sequence: CASKEQVQGYEQYF. The CDR3 coding sequence is TGTGCCAGTAAGGAACAGGTCCAGGGCTACGAGCAGTACTTC.

This clone was recorded once. The genes are TRBV6-5 and TRBJ1-2; D is uncertain. V gave up 0 bases and J gave up 6 bases, with 11 bases separating them. The germline gives CDR1 MNHEY, CDR2 SVGAGI. The CDR3 totals 14 residues. CDR3 DNA sequence: TGTGCCAGCAGTTACTCGCTGACACCGAATGGCTACACCTTC. It yields the protein CASSYSLTPNGYTF.

V usage is TRBV7-9 and J usage is TRBJ2-1; TRBD2 matches at 10 bases. Germline assignment: CDR1 SEHNR and CDR2 FQNEAQ (reference sequence). V lost 4 bases and J lost 0; bases outside the gene matches: 6. This CDR3 spans 17 amino acids. The CDR3 nucleotides are TGTGCCAGCAGCTCGACAGCGGGGGGGAGCTCCTACAATGAGCAGTTCTTC. This translates into CASSSTAGGSSYNEQFF. The entire variable domain, with the rest obtained from reference TRBV7-9 and TRBJ2-1, is as follows: DTGVSQNPRHKITKRGQNVTFRCDPISEHNRLYWYRQTLGQGPEFLTYFQNEAQLEKSRLLSDRFSAERPKGSFSTLEIQRTEQGDSAMYLCASSSTAGGSSYNEQFFGPGTRLTVL.

This rearrangement joins TRBV18 to TRBJ2-7; TRBD2 might be the D (5 bases). CDR1 and CDR2 from the germline V gene are KGHSH and LQKENI. The CDR3 runs to 14 residues. Trimming stripped 2 bases from V and 5 bases from J, with 13 bases between. The CDR3 region is CASSPEEVRHEQYF. The CDR3 DNA follows: TGTGCCAGCTCACCAGAGGAGGTCCGGCACGAGCAGTACTTC.

There are a few counts of this clone. V gene TRBV7-2 combines with J gene TRBJ1-1; no clear D gene. This CDR3 has 13 residues. CDR1 and CDR2 from the germline V gene are SGHTA and FQGNSA. Trimming left V 5 bases short and J 5 bases short, with 12 bases between. In DNA, the CDR3 is TGTGCCAGCAGCGAAGCAGGAAGTACTGAAGCTTTCTTT. Translation gives CASSEAGSTEAFF.